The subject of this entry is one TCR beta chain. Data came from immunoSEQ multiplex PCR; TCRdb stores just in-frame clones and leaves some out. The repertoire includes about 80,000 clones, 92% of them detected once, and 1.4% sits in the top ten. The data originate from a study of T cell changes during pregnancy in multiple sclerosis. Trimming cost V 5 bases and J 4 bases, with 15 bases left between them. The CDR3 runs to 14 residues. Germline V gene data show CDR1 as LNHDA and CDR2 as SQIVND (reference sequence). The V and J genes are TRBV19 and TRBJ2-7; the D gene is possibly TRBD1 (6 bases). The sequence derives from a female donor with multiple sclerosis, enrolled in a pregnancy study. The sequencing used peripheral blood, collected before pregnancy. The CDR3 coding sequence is TGTGCCAGTAGTGTGGACAGTGCGGGTTACGAGCAGTACTTC. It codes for CASSVDSAGYEQYF.